This T cell receptor beta chain comes out of a study of T cell responses to AZD1222 COVID-19 vaccine. Study context: Second-dose recipients at about 4 or about 12 weeks were treated as one pooled group. Study-wide results and limits: The study found Spike-specific TCR breadth and depth rose after two AZD1222 doses. Unmutated variant regions are reportedly the target of nearly half of TCRs that are spike-specific. White British ancestry dominated among donors, who included more females, and clonal diversity was possibly underestimated.

The ends lost 1 base at V and 7 bases at J; junction bases unmatched: 11. CDR3 size: 16 residues. CDR1 SGDLS and CDR2 YYNGEE come from the germline V gene. With regard to this clone: The antigen remains undetermined.

Produced via immunoSEQ multiplex PCR; TCRdb's table is partial and in-frame only. The data hold some 90,000 clones, with approximately 91% observed a single time. The starting material was peripheral blood, obtained on day 0 of AZD1222 vaccination. The source is an adult in good health. This chain uses TRBV9 with TRBJ2-7; 10 bases align to TRBD2. The CDR3, as DNA: TGTGCCAGCAGCGTACGATCTAGCGGGAGCTTGGGTGAGCAGTACTTC. Protein product: CASSVRSSGSLGEQYF.